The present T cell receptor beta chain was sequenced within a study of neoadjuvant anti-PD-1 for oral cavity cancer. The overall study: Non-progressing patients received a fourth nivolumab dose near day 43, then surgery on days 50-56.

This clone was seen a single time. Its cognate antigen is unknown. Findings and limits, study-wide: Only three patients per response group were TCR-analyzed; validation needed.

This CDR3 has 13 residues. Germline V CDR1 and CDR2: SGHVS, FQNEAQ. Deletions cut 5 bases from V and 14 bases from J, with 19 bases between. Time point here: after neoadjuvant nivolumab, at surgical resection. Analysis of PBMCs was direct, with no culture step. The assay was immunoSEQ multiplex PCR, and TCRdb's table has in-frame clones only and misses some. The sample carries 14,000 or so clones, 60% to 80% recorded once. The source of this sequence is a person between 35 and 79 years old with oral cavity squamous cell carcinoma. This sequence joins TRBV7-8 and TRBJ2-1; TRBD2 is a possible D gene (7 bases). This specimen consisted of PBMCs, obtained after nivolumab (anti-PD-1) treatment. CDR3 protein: CASSREGGTKEFF. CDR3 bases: TGTGCCAGCAGCAGGGAGGGGGGGACCAAGGAGTTCTTC.